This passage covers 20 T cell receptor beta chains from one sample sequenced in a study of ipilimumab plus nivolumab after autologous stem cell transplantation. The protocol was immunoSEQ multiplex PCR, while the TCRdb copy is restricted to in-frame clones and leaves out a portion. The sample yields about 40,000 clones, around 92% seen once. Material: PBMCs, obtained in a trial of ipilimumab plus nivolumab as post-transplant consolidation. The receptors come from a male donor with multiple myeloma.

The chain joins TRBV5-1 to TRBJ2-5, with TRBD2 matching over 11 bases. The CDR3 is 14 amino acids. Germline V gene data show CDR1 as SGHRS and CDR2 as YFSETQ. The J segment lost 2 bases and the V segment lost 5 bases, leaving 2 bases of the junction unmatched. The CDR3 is CASRLAGVQETQYF. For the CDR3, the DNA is TGCGCCAGCAGACTAGCGGGGGTACAAGAGACCCAGTACTTC. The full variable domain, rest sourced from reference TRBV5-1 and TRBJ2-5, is KAGVTQTPRYLIKTRGQQVTLSCSPISGHRSVSWYQQTPGQGLQFLFEYFSETQRNKGNFPGRFSGRQFSNSRSEMNVSTLELGDSALYLCASRLAGVQETQYFGPGTRLLVL.

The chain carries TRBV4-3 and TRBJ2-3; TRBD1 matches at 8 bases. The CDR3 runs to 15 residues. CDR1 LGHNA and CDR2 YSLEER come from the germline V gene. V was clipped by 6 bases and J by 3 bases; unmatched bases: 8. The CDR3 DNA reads TGCGCCAGCAGAAAGGACAGGGTAAGAACAGATACGCAGTATTTT. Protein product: CASRKDRVRTDTQYF.

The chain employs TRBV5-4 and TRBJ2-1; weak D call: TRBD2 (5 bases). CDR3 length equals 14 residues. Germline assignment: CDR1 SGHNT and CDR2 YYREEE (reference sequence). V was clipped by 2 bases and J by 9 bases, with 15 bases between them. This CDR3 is CASSLTSVGTEQFF. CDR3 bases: TGTGCCAGCAGCTTAACTAGTGTCGGCACTGAGCAGTTCTTC.

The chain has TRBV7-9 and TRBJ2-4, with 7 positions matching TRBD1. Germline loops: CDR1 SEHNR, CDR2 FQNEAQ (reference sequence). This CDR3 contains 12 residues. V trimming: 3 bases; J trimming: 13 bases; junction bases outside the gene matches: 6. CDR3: CASSFQTGVQYF. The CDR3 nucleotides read TGTGCCAGCAGCTTCCAAACAGGGGTCCAGTACTTC.

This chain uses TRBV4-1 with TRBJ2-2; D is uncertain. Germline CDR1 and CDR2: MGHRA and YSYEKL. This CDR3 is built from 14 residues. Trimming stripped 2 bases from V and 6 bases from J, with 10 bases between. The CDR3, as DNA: TGCGCCAGCAGCCAATCCGCAGTACCCGGGGAGCTGTTTTTT. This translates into CASSQSAVPGELFF.

CDR3 nucleotide sequence: TGTGCCAGCACCATAGCGGGATTGAACACCGGGGAGCTGTTTTTT. Translating gives CASTIAGLNTGELFF. The genes are TRBV28 and TRBJ2-2, with TRBD2 identical over 8 bases. The V gene's germline CDR1 is MDHEN and CDR2 SYDVKM. The CDR3 loop spans 15 amino acids. Germline trimming cut 7 bases from V and 1 base from J; bases unmatched to any gene: 5. Combining the CDR3 with reference TRBV28 and TRBJ2-2 gives the whole variable domain DVKVTQSSRYLVKRTGEKVFLECVQDMDHENMFWYRQDPGLGLRLIYFSYDVKMKEKGDIPEGYSVSREKKERFSLILESASTNQTSMYLCASTIAGLNTGELFFGEGSRLTVL.

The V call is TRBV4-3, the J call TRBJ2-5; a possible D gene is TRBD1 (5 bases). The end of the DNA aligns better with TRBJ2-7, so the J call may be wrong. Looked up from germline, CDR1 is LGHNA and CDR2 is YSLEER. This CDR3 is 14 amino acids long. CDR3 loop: CASSHGTGSYEQYF. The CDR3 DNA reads TGCGCCAGCAGCCATGGCACAGGCTCCTACGAGCAGTACTTC.

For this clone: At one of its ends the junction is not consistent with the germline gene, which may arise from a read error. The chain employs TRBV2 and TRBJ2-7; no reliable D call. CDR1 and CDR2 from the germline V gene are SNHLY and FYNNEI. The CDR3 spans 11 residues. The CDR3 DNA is TGTGCCAGCAGTGAAGGACTCCCCGTCAACTTC. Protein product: CASSEGLPVNF.

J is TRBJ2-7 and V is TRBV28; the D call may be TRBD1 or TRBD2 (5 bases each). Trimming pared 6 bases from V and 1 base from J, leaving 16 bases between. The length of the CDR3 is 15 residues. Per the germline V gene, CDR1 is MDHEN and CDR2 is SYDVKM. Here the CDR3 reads CASRRRDAISYEQYF. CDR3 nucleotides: TGTGCCAGCAGACGTCGGGACGCCATTTCCTACGAGCAGTACTTC.

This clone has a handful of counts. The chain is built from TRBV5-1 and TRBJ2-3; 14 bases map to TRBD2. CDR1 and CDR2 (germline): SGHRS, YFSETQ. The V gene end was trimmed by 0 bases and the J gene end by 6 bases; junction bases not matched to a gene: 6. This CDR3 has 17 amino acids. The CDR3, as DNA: TGCGCCAGCAGCTTGGGGAGGACTAGCGGGGGGCGGGATACGCAGTATTTT. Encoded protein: CASSLGRTSGGRDTQYF. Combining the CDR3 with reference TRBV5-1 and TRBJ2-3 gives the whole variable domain KAGVTQTPRYLIKTRGQQVTLSCSPISGHRSVSWYQQTPGQGLQFLFEYFSETQRNKGNFPGRFSGRQFSNSRSEMNVSTLELGDSALYLCASSLGRTSGGRDTQYFGPGTRLTVL.

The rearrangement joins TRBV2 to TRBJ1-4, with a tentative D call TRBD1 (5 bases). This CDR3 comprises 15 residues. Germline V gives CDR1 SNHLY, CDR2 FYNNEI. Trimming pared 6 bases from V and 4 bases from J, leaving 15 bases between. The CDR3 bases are TGTGCCAGCAGGTCGCCCAGGGTCCGTAATGAAAAACTGTTTTTT. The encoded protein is CASRSPRVRNEKLFF.

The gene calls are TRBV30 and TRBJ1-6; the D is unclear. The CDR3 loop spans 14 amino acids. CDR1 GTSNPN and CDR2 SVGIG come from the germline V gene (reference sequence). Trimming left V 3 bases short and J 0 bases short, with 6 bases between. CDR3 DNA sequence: TGTGCCTGGAGGCGGGGCTCCTATAATTCACCCCTCCACTTT. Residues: CAWRRGSYNSPLHF.

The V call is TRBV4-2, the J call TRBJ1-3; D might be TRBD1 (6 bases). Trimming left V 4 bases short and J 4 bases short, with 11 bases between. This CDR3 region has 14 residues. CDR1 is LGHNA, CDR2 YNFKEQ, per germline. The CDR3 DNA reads TGTGCCAGCAGCCGGACAGAGATCGGAAACACCATATATTTT. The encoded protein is CASSRTEIGNTIYF.

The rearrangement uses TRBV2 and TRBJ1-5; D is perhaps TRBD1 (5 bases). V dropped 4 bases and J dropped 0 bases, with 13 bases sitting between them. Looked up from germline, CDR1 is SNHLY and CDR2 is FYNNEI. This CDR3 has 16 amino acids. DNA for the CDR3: TGTGCCAGCAGTGGGCAGGGAGGCTTTAGCAATCAGCCCCAGCATTTT. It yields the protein CASSGQGGFSNQPQHF.

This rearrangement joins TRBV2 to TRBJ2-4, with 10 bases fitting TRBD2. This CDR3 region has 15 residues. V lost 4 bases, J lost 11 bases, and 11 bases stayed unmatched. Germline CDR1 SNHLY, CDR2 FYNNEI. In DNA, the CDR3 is TGTGCCAGCAGTGTGGAGCGGGGGGGCCGAACGGTTCAGTACTTC. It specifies CASSVERGGRTVQYF.

The CDR3 nucleotides read TGTGCCAGCAGTACCGGACAGGGCCCTAATTCACCCCTCCACTTT. Protein: CASSTGQGPNSPLHF. The chain is built from TRBV5-6 and TRBJ1-6; the match to TRBD1 covers 8 bases. J lost 6 bases, V lost 5 bases, and 7 bases had no gene match. CDR1 and CDR2 (germline): SGHDT, YYEEEE. There are 15 residues in the CDR3.

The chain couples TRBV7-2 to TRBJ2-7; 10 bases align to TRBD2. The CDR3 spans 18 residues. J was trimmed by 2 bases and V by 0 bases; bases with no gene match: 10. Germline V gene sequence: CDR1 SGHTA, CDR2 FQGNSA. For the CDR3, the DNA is TGTGCCAGCAGCTTAGCGCGGGTAGCGGGAGGTAGGGCCTACGAGCAGTACTTC. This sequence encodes CASSLARVAGGRAYEQYF.

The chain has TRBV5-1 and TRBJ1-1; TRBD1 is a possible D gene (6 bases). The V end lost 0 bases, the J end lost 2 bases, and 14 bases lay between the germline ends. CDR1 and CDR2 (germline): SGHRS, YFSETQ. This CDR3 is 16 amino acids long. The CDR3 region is CASSLASRGKNTEAFF. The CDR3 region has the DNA TGCGCCAGCAGCTTGGCTTCCAGGGGAAAAAACACTGAAGCTTTCTTT.

The CDR3 DNA reads TGCAGTGCTAGAGGGGACGTCCGGCAGTTCTTC. Amino acids: CSARGDVRQFF. The chain recombines TRBV20-1 with TRBJ2-1; either TRBD1 or TRBD2 may supply D (5 bases each). The germline V and J ends were trimmed by 1 base and 12 bases, with 10 bases remaining between them. The length of the CDR3 is 11 residues. Germline V gene lookup returns CDR1 DFQATT and CDR2 SNEGSKA (reference sequence).

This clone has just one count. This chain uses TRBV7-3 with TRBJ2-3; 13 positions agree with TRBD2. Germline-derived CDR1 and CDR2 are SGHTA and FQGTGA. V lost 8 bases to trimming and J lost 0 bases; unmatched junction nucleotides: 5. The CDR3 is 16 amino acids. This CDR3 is CASAGTSGTSTDTQYF. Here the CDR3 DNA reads TGTGCCAGCGCCGGGACTAGCGGGACTAGCACAGATACGCAGTATTTT.